The clone carrying this TCR beta chain was detected many times. The target antigen is unknown. The sample is drawn from a study of Graves' ophthalmopathy and Graves' hyperthyroidism. Study-wide findings and caveats: Appearing in blood as well were most expanded thyroid clonotypes above 0.001 frequency.

RNA transcripts yielded amplified TCR beta CDR3 regions. An opening RT-PCR round employed HTBI primers and preceded a second-round multiplex PCR. TCRdb re-derived calls from the multiplex PCR reads in MiXCR, one entry per CDR3 protein. The table lists over 200,000 distinct CDR3 sequences, roughly 27% of them singletons. Material: peripheral blood. The origin of this receptor is a man aged 50-59 years with Graves' ophthalmopathy.

The CDR3 region has the DNA TGTGCCAGCAGTTTATTCTCGGGGGCGGTAGCCAAAAACATTCAGTACTTC. It specifies CASSLFSGAVAKNIQYF. V is TRBV12-3 or TRBV12-4 and J is TRBJ2-4; D possibly matches TRBD1 or TRBD2 (6 bases each). V lost 2 bases and J 0 bases, leaving 14 bases between the germline ends. The CDR3 extends over 17 amino acids.